This record concerns one T cell receptor beta chain sequence. The antigen is undetermined. Given a much more abundant clone one base away, this may be a read error. Donors, without exception, were Caucasian adults residing in Nashville, Tennessee. With 0 bases removed from V and 7 bases from J, the gap between germline ends came to 10 bases. CDR3 size: 13 residues. Germline V gene sequence: CDR1 LGHNA, CDR2 YSLEER. This sample was taken from a study of shared clonotypes between healthy human individuals. Study-wide results and caveats: Among donors, the sharing of clonotypes was expected to be influenced by sequencing depth. Blood was the sole source, and tissue repertoires probably differ.

Original processing methods: There were no quality scores in the junction-only immunoSEQ sequences, so filtering differed. Sequenced by immunoSEQ multiplex PCR; TCRdb stores in-frame clones only, minus some. For V, J and clone size, that table is used; D and trimming come from the DNA. The table records hundreds of thousands of clones, over 60% of them present only once. The chain employs TRBV4-3 and TRBJ2-7; tentative D call: TRBD2 (6 bases). This receptor was obtained from a woman between 40 and 55 years old in good health. Some clones in this sample may be carry-over from other donors' samples. The sequenced sample consisted of PBMCs. CDR3 sequence (DNA): TGCGCCAGCAGCCAAGATCGGGGGATAGAGCAGTACTTC. Its protein is CASSQDRGIEQYF.